This T cell receptor beta chain was identified during a study of post-analysis software for immune sequencing data. Across the study: Patients with relapsing-remitting, secondary progressive and progressive-relapsing multiple sclerosis courses were all represented.

Study-wide results and caveats: A handful of TRBV segments were significantly more frequent in patients than in controls. TRBV5-6, TRBV5-1 and TRBV20-1 were among these segments.

Notes on this clonotype: Its specificity is not known.

The CDR3 is 15 residues long. V lost 4 bases, J lost 3 bases, and 19 bases lay in between. Germline values: CDR1 DFQATT, CDR2 SNEGSKA (reference sequence). TCR beta libraries were prepared from cDNA with unique molecular identifiers. MiXCR, applied by TCRdb to the PCR reads, yields one record per CDR3 protein. In the table there are 450,000 or so distinct CDR3 sequences, over 35% of which are singletons. The sample taken for sequencing was blood. This clonotype originated in a girl between 5 and 17 years old with multiple sclerosis. V usage is TRBV20-1 and J usage is TRBJ2-7; the D call may be TRBD1 or TRBD2 (5 bases each). The CDR3 nucleotides are TGCAGTGCTACCACCGATGGGACGGGTAACTACGAGCAGTACTTC. This codes for CSATTDGTGNYEQYF.